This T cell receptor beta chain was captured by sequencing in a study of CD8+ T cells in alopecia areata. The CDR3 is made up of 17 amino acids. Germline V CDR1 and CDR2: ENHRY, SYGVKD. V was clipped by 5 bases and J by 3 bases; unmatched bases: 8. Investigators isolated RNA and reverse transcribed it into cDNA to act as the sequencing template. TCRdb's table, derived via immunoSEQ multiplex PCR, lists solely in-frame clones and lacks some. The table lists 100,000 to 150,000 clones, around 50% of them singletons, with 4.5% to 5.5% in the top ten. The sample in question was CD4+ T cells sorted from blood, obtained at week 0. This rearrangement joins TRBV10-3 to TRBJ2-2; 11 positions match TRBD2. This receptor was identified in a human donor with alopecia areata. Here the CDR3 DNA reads TGTGCCATCAGTCCGATCGGGACTAGCGGACACACCGGGGAGCTGTTTTTT. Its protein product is CAISPIGTSGHTGELFF.